The 11 T cell receptor beta chains below all came from one sample that was sequenced in a study of radiation and T cells in renal cell carcinoma. Time point specified: baseline pretreatment blood. Treatment described: 15 Gy SBRT to primary tumor, nephrectomy 4 weeks later. Assay used: immunoSEQ multiplex PCR; TCRdb lists only in-frame clones, some missing. Here the sample spans 150,000 or so clones, about 87% being singletons. The source was blood, collected from a patient whose treatment included radiotherapy and nephrectomy. The receptors were gathered from a woman aged 70 to 79 with renal cell carcinoma.

This chain uses TRBV10-3 with TRBJ1-3; a possible D gene is TRBD1 (6 bases). The CDR3 spans 15 residues. Trimming left V 0 bases short and J 2 bases short, with 8 bases between. Germline loops: CDR1 ENHRY, CDR2 SYGVKD. The CDR3 reads CAISESRTAGNTIYF. The CDR3 coding sequence is TGTGCCATCAGTGAGTCCCGGACAGCTGGAAACACCATATATTTT.

This chain links TRBV10-3 with TRBJ2-5; 10 nucleotides line up with TRBD2. This CDR3 is built from 20 residues. V was pared by 5 bases and J by 4 bases, with 22 bases of the junction left unmatched. Germline CDR1 ENHRY, CDR2 SYGVKD. The chain's CDR3 is CAISTTALSGGPYNSETQYF. In DNA form, the CDR3 reads TGTGCCATCAGTACCACGGCCCTTAGCGGGGGGCCGTACAACTCAGAGACCCAGTACTTC.

The rearrangement links TRBV27 to TRBJ2-1, with TRBD2 matching 13 bases. J gave up 6 bases and V 4 bases, and 3 bases lay outside the gene matches. This CDR3 is built from 15 residues. Germline loops: CDR1 MNHEY, CDR2 SMNVEV (reference sequence). CDR3 nucleotide sequence: TGTGCCAGCAGTTCGGGACTAGCGGGGAGCAATGAGCAGTTCTTC. Protein: CASSSGLAGSNEQFF.

The chain links TRBV5-6 to TRBJ1-3; D unclear. CDR1 and CDR2 (germline): SGHDT, YYEEEE. The V gene lost 1 base and the J gene lost 0 bases, with 8 bases spanning the gap. The CDR3 is made up of 15 amino acids. The CDR3 reads CASSLNGVSGNTIYF. The CDR3 DNA sequence: TGTGCCAGCAGCTTGAACGGAGTCTCTGGAAACACCATATATTTT.

The V and J genes are TRBV7-6 and TRBJ2-5, with 7 positions matching TRBD1. The CDR3 covers 15 residues. The J segment lost 2 bases and the V segment lost 5 bases, leaving 8 bases of the junction unmatched. Germline CDR1 SGHVS, CDR2 FNYEAQ. This CDR3 is CASSPTGLEQETQYF. The CDR3 coding sequence is TGTGCCAGCAGCCCGACAGGGCTCGAGCAAGAGACCCAGTACTTC. The whole variable domain, filled in from reference TRBV7-6 and TRBJ2-5, reads GAGVSQSPRYKVTKRGQDVALRCDPISGHVSLYWYRQALGQGPEFLTYFNYEAQQDKSGLPNDRFSAERPEGSISTLTIQRTEQRDSAMYRCASSPTGLEQETQYFGPGTRLLVL.

This chain uses TRBV4-3 with TRBJ2-1; 9 bases are shared with TRBD2. V trimming: 0 bases; J trimming: 3 bases; junction bases outside the gene matches: 6. The CDR3 consists of 17 residues. Germline V gives CDR1 LGHNA, CDR2 YSLEER. CDR3 nucleotide sequence: TGCGCCAGCAGCCAAGATTTAGCGGGGGCCTTCTACAATGAGCAGTTCTTC. The encoded protein is CASSQDLAGAFYNEQFF.

This chain connects TRBV7-9 to TRBJ1-2, with 7 bases lining up with TRBD1. Germline-derived CDR1 and CDR2 are SEHNR and FQNEAQ (reference sequence). The CDR3 has 14 amino acids. Trimming took 0 bases from V and 8 from J; bases not matched to a gene: 6. CDR3 sequence: CASSLAKGAEGYTF. CDR3 in DNA: TGTGCCAGCAGCTTAGCGAAGGGGGCTGAGGGCTACACCTTC.

The genes are TRBV5-8 and TRBJ2-1, with D unresolved. CDR1 and CDR2 from the germline V gene are SGHTS and YDEGEE. The CDR3 has 12 residues. Trimming took off 0 bases at V and 7 bases at J, with 5 bases between the two ends. The CDR3 is CASSLVWNEQFF. The CDR3 region has the DNA TGTGCCAGCAGCTTGGTGTGGAATGAGCAGTTCTTC.

V gene TRBV10-3 combines with J gene TRBJ2-6, with 12 bases identical to TRBD1. Germline assignment: CDR1 ENHRY and CDR2 SYGVKD. The V segment lost 6 bases and the J segment 0 bases; nucleotides outside the gene matches: 3. The CDR3 sequence is 17 residues long. CDR3 sequence: CAIRGTGGPSGANVLTF. The CDR3 DNA reads as TGTGCCATCAGGGGGACAGGGGGCCCCTCTGGGGCCAACGTCCTGACTTTC.

The chain uses TRBV5-5 and TRBJ1-1; D remains ambiguous. CDR3 size: 15 residues. V shed 0 bases and J shed 0 bases, with 9 bases lying between them. Germline lookup yields CDR1 SGHKS and CDR2 YYEKEE (reference sequence). The CDR3 is CASSLEASVNTEAFF. CDR3 bases: TGTGCCAGCAGCTTGGAGGCGTCGGTGAACACTGAAGCTTTCTTT.

J is TRBJ2-3 and V is TRBV13, with 8 bases lining up with TRBD2. CDR3 length: 17 amino acids. Germline CDR1 reads PRHDT; CDR2 reads FYEKMQ (reference sequence). J gave up 0 bases and V 3 bases, and 8 bases lay outside the gene matches. The CDR3 coding sequence is TGTGCCAGCAGCTTCCGGCGGGGGGAGATTAGCACAGATACGCAGTATTTT. Protein: CASSFRRGEISTDTQYF.